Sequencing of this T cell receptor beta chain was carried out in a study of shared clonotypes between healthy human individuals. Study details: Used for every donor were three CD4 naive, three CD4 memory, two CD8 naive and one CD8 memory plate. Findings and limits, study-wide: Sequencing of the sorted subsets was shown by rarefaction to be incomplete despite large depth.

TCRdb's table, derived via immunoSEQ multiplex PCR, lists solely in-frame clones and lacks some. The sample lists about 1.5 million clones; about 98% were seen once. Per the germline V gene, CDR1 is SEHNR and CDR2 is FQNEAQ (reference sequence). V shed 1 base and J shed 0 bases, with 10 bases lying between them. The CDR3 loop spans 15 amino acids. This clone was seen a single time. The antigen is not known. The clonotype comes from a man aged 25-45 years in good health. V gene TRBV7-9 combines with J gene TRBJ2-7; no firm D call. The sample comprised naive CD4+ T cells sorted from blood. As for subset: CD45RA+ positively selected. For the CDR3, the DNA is TGTGCCAGCAGCTTAGTAGGCCAGTTCTCCTACGAGCAGTACTTC. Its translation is CASSLVGQFSYEQYF.